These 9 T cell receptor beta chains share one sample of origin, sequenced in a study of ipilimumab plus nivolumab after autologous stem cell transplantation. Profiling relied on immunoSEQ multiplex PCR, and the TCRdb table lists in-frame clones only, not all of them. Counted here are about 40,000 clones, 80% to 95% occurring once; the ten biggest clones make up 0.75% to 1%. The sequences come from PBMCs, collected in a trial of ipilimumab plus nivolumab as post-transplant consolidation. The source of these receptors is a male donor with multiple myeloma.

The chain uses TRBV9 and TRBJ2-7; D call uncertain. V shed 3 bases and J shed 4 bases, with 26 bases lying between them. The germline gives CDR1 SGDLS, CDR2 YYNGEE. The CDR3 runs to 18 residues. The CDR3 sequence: CASSAPPERGESIYEQYF. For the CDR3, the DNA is TGTGCCAGCAGCGCCCCACCCGAGCGCGGCGAGTCGATTTACGAGCAGTACTTC.

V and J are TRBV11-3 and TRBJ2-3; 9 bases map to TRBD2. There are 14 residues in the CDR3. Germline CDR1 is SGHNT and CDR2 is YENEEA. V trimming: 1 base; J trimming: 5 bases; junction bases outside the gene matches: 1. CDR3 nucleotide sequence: TGTGCCAGCAGCTTAGGACTAGCGGAAGATACGCAGTATTTT. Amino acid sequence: CASSLGLAEDTQYF.

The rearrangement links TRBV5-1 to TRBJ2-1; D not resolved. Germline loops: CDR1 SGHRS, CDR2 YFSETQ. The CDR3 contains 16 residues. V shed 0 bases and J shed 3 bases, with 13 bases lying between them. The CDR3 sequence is CASSLDRVSIYNEQFF. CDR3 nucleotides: TGCGCCAGCAGCTTGGATCGCGTCTCTATCTACAATGAGCAGTTCTTC. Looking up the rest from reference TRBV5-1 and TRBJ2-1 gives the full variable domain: KAGVTQTPRYLIKTRGQQVTLSCSPISGHRSVSWYQQTPGQGLQFLFEYFSETQRNKGNFPGRFSGRQFSNSRSEMNVSTLELGDSALYLCASSLDRVSIYNEQFFGPGTRLTVL.

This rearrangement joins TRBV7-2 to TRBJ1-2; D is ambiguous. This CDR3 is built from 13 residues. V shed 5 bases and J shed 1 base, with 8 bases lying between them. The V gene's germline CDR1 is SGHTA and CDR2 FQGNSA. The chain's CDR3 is CASSGQLNYGYTF. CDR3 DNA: TGTGCCAGCAGCGGGCAGCTTAACTATGGCTACACCTTC.

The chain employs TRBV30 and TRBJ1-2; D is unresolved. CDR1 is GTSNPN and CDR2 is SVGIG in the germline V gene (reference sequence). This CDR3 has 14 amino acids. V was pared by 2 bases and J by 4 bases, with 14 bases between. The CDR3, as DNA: TGTGCCTGGAGTCAGTACAGAACCTCCTATGGCTACACCTTC. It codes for CAWSQYRTSYGYTF.

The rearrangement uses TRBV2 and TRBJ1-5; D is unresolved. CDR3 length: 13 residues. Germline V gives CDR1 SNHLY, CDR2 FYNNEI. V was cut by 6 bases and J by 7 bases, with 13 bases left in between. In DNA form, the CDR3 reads TGTGCCAGCAGGGCTTTGGGGATACAGCCCCAGCATTTT. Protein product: CASRALGIQPQHF. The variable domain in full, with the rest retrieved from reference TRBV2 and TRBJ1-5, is EPEVTQTPSHQVTQMGQEVILRCVPISNHLYFYWYRQILGQKVEFLVSFYNNEISEKSEIFDDQFSVERPDGSNFTLKIRSTKLEDSAMYFCASRALGIQPQHFGDGTRLSIL.

CDR3 protein: CASSLARYHNEQFF. CDR3 coding DNA: TGCGCCAGCAGCTTGGCCCGCTACCACAATGAGCAGTTCTTC. The chain uses TRBV5-1 and TRBJ2-1; D uncertain. The V end was cut by 0 bases, the J end by 5 bases, with 9 bases between. The CDR3 runs to 14 residues. Per the germline V gene, CDR1 is SGHRS and CDR2 is YFSETQ.

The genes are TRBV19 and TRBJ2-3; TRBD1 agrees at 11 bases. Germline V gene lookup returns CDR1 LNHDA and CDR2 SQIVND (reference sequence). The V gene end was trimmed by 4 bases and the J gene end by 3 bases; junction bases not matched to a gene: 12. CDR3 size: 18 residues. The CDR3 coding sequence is TGTGCCAGTAGTAAACTGGGTGTGGACAGGGGGCTAACAGATACGCAGTATTTT. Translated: CASSKLGVDRGLTDTQYF.

Here the CDR3 DNA reads TGTGCCAGTACCCCGGGGGCAAGAGAGACCCAGTACTTC. It translates to CASTPGARETQYF. V gene TRBV19 combines with J gene TRBJ2-5; either TRBD1 or TRBD2 may fit D (6 bases each). V dropped 7 bases and J dropped 4 bases, with 13 bases sitting between them. Per the germline V gene, CDR1 is LNHDA and CDR2 is SQIVND (reference sequence). This CDR3 has 13 residues.